The 13 T cell receptor beta chains below come from one sample, sequenced in a study of T cells in Graves' hyperthyroidism and ophthalmopathy. Regions amplified from RNA transcripts were the TCR beta CDR3 regions. First-round RT-PCR with HTBI primers amplified the TCR CDR3 region. TCRdb ran MiXCR on the multiplex PCR reads and lists one entry per CDR3 protein. The table shows about 600,000 distinct CDR3 sequences, with 12% to 15% occurring only once. Sequenced sample: blood. Receptors originate from a woman in her late teens or twenties with Graves' ophthalmopathy.

This clonotype was detected a few times. The V and J genes are TRBV27 and TRBJ2-1, with D maybe TRBD1 (5 bases). V lost 8 bases, J lost 6 bases, and 11 bases lay in between. CDR3 length equals 12 residues. CDR1 is MNHEY and CDR2 is SMNVEV in the germline V gene (reference sequence). The CDR3 spells CASAARANEQFF. Written as DNA, the CDR3 is TGTGCCAGCGCAGCCAGGGCCAATGAGCAGTTCTTC.

This clonotype was seen many times. J is TRBJ2-3 and V is TRBV24-1; TRBD2 matches at 7 bases. The CDR3 contains 16 residues. Trimming removed 4 bases from V and 4 bases from J; junction bases left unmatched: 10. In germline, CDR1 is KGHDR, CDR2 SFDVKD. The CDR3 sequence is CATSDETTSVADTQYF. DNA for the CDR3: TGTGCCACCAGTGACGAAACCACTAGCGTGGCAGATACGCAGTATTTT.

This clonotype has ten or more counts. V and J are TRBV2 and TRBJ2-3; TRBD2 matches 11 bases. Trimming took 2 bases from V and 3 from J; bases not matched to a gene: 4. Germline lookup yields CDR1 SNHLY and CDR2 FYNNEI. The CDR3 is 16 residues long. DNA for the CDR3: TGTGCCAGCAGTGAATTAGCGGGAGGGCCGACAGATACGCAGTATTTT. Amino acids: CASSELAGGPTDTQYF.

This clonotype has a count of ten or more. The chain employs TRBV2 and TRBJ2-7, with D unresolved. The CDR3 covers 13 residues. Trimming left V 3 bases short and J 2 bases short, with 8 bases between. Per the germline V gene, CDR1 is SNHLY and CDR2 is FYNNEI. CDR3 sequence: CASSEGNPYEQYF. The CDR3, as DNA: TGTGCCAGCAGTGAGGGAAACCCCTACGAGCAGTACTTC.

The V call is TRBV11-3, the J call TRBJ2-3; D gene uncertain. Germline V gene lookup returns CDR1 SGHNT and CDR2 YENEEA. Trimming removed 5 bases at V and 1 base at J, with 7 bases between. CDR3 size: 13 residues. The CDR3 protein is CASSVAGTDTQYF. Written as DNA, the CDR3 is TGTGCCAGCAGCGTCGCAGGCACAGATACGCAGTATTTT.

The chain links TRBV4-1 to TRBJ1-6, with a tentative D call TRBD1 (5 bases). The ends were cut back, 1 base at V and 0 bases at J, with 10 bases in the middle. The CDR3 is 17 residues long. The germline V gene encodes CDR1 MGHRA and CDR2 YSYEKL. The CDR3 nucleotides are TGCGCCAGCAGCCAAGGGAGACAGAGCTCCTATAATTCACCCCTCCACTTT. Translated: CASSQGRQSSYNSPLHF.

This clonotype was seen many times. The gene calls are TRBV30 and TRBJ1-1; a weak D match, TRBD1 (5 bases). Per the germline V gene, CDR1 is GTSNPN and CDR2 is SVGIG (reference sequence). V lost 2 bases and J lost 4, with 14 bases in between. This CDR3 region has 14 residues. The CDR3 protein is CAWSLGERGTEAFF. CDR3 nucleotides: TGTGCCTGGAGTCTGGGGGAGCGCGGCACTGAAGCTTTCTTT.

This clonotype appeared many times. V usage is TRBV7-2 and J usage is TRBJ2-5; 8 nucleotides match TRBD2. The CDR3 is 17 amino acids. CDR1 is SGHTA and CDR2 is FQGNSA in the germline V gene. The trim removed 4 bases at V and 3 bases at J, leaving 13 bases unmatched. CDR3 sequence: CASSSLGGLEGEETQYF. The CDR3 DNA sequence: TGTGCCAGCAGCTCGCTGGGGGGACTAGAGGGGGAAGAGACCCAGTACTTC. The whole variable domain, remainder taken from reference TRBV7-2 and TRBJ2-5, is GAGVSQSPSNKVTEKGKDVELRCDPISGHTALYWYRQSLGQGLEFLIYFQGNSAPDKSGLPSDRFSAERTGGSVSTLTIQRTQQEDSAVYLCASSSLGGLEGEETQYFGPGTRLLVL.

The rearrangement uses TRBV9 and TRBJ1-2; D is perhaps TRBD1 (5 bases). V was cut by 4 bases and J by 6 bases, with 16 bases left in between. Germline V CDR1 and CDR2: SGDLS, YYNGEE. There are 14 residues in the CDR3. CDR3 residues: CASSLTSGLNGYTF. The CDR3 nucleotides are TGTGCCAGCAGCCTGACTTCAGGGTTAAATGGCTACACCTTC.

The gene calls are TRBV20-1 and TRBJ2-7; possible D gene TRBD2, 6 bases. Germline CDR1 and CDR2: DFQATT and SNEGSKA (reference sequence). The CDR3 runs 13 residues. Trimming removed 0 bases from V and 7 bases from J, with 13 bases in between. Written as DNA, the CDR3 is TGCAGTGCTAGAGACCCCCTGGGGGGTGAGCAGTACTTC. It specifies CSARDPLGGEQYF.

This clonotype has at least ten counts. The chain couples TRBV12-3 or TRBV12-4 to TRBJ2-7; tentatively, D is TRBD2 (6 bases). V shed 6 bases and J shed 2 bases, with 17 bases lying between them. The CDR3 spans 15 residues. Here the CDR3 DNA reads TGTGCCAGCAGCCCTAGGGGCGGGATAACCTACGAGCAGTACTTC. This sequence encodes CASSPRGGITYEQYF.

This clonotype was found many times. The chain has TRBV7-9 and TRBJ1-6; D is unclear. Germline V lookup: CDR1 SEHNR, CDR2 FQNEAQ (reference sequence). V dropped 5 bases and J dropped 5 bases, with 13 bases sitting between them. The CDR3 spans 15 residues. The CDR3 nucleotides read TGTGCCAGCAGCCATTCTCGACGGGATAATTCACCCCTCCACTTT. Its translation is CASSHSRRDNSPLHF.

The rearrangement joins TRBV2 to TRBJ1-6, with a weak D call TRBD1 (6 bases). Trimming removed 10 bases from V and 2 bases from J, with 18 bases in between. The CDR3 is 16 residues long. Germline V gene lookup returns CDR1 SNHLY and CDR2 FYNNEI. Here the CDR3 DNA reads TGTGCCACTCGGGACACTCAAGGGACCTATAATTCACCCCTCCACTTT. This encodes CATRDTQGTYNSPLHF.